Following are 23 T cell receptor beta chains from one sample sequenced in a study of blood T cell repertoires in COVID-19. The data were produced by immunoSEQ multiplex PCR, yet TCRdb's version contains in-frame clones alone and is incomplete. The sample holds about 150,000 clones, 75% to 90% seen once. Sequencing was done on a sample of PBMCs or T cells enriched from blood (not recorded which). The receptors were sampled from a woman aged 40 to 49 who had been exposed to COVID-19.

The CDR3 spells CASGPGTHEQFF. The CDR3 nucleotides read TGTGCTAGTGGTCCGGGGACACATGAGCAGTTCTTC. The J gene is TRBJ2-1, the V gene TRBV12-5; D possibly corresponds to TRBD1 (6 bases). Germline V lookup: CDR1 LGHNT, CDR2 FRNRAP. The CDR3 sequence is 12 residues long. The germline V and J ends were trimmed by 5 bases and 8 bases, with 10 bases remaining between them.

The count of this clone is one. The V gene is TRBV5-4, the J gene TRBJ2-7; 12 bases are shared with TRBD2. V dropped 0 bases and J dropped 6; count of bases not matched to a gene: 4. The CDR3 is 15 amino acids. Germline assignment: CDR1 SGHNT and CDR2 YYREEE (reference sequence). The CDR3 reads CASSLGTSGRSEQYF. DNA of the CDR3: TGTGCCAGCAGCTTGGGAACTAGCGGGAGGTCCGAGCAGTACTTC.

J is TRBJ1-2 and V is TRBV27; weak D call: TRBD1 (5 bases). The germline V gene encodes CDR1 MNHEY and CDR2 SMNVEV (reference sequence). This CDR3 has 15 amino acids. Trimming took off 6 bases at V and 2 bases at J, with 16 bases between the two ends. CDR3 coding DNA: TGTGCCAGCAGACAAGGGAGGGGTTCAAACTATGGCTACACCTTC. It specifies CASRQGRGSNYGYTF.

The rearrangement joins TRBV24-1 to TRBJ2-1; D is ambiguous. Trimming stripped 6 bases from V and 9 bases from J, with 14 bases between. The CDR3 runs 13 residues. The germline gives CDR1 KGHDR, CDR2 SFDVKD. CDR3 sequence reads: CATSHPPFSEQFF. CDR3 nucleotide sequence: TGTGCCACCAGTCACCCCCCTTTCAGTGAGCAGTTCTTC.

This CDR3 reads CASGPFTGYNEQFF. CDR3 nucleotides: TGTGCTAGTGGTCCATTCACAGGGTACAATGAGCAGTTCTTC. The rearrangement joins TRBV12-5 to TRBJ2-1, with a weak D call TRBD1 (6 bases). Germline V gives CDR1 LGHNT, CDR2 FRNRAP. The CDR3 spans 14 residues. The V end was cut by 5 bases, the J end by 4 bases, with 12 bases between.

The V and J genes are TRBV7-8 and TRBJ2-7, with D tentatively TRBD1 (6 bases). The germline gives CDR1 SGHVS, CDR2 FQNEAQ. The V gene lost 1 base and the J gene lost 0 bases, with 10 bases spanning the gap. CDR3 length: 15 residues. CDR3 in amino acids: CASSLVQGPSYEQYF. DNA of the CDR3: TGTGCCAGCAGCTTAGTGCAGGGGCCCTCCTACGAGCAGTACTTC.

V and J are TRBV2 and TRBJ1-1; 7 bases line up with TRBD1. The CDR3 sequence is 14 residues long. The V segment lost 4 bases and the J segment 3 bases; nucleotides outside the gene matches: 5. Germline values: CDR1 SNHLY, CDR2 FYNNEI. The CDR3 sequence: CASSARTGYTEAFF. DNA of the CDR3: TGTGCCAGCAGTGCCCGGACAGGCTACACTGAAGCTTTCTTT.

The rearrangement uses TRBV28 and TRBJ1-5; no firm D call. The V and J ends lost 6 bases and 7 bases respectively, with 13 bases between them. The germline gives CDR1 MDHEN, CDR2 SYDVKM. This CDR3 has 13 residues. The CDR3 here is CASSRPPRQPQHF. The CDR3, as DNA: TGTGCCAGCAGCCGGCCCCCCAGGCAGCCCCAGCATTTT.

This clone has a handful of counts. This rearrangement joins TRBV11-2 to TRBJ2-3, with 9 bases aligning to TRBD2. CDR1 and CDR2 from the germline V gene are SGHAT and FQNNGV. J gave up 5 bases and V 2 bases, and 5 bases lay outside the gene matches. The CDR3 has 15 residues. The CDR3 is CASSLRFSGGDTQYF. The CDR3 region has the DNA TGTGCCAGCAGCTTAAGATTTAGCGGGGGAGATACGCAGTATTTT.

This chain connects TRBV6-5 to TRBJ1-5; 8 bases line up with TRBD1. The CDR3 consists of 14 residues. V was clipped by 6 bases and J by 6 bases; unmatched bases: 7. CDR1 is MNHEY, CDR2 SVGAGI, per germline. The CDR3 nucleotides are TGTGCCAGCAGGACAGGGGCTATATCTCAGCCCCAGCATTTT. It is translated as CASRTGAISQPQHF.

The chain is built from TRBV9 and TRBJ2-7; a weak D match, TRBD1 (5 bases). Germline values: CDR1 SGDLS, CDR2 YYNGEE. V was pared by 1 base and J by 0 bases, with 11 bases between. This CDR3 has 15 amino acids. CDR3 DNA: TGTGCCAGCAGCGTAACAGGTTCTACCTCCTACGAGCAGTACTTC. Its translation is CASSVTGSTSYEQYF.

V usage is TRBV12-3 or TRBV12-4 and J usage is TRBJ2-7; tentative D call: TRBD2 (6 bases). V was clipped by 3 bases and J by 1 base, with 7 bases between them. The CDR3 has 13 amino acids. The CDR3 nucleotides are TGTGCCAGCAGTTTGGGGGGATCCTACGAGCAGTACTTC. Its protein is CASSLGGSYEQYF.

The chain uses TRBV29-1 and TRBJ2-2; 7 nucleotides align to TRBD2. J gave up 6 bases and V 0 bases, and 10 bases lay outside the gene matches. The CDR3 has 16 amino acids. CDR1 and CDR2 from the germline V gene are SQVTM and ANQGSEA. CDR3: CSVEELGGSRAGELFF. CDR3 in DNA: TGCAGCGTTGAAGAGCTGGGCGGGAGCAGGGCCGGGGAGCTGTTTTTT.

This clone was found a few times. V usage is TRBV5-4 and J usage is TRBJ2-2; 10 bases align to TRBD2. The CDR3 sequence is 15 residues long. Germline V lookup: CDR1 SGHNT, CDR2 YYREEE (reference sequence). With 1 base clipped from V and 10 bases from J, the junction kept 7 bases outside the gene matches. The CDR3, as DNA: TGTGCCAGCAGCTTGACTAGCGGGGTTAAAATGGAGCTGTTTTTT. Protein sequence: CASSLTSGVKMELFF.

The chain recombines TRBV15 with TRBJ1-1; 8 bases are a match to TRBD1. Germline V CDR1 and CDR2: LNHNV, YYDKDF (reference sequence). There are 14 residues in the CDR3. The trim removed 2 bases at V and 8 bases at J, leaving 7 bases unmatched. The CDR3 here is CATSRRSGQGEAFF. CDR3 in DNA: TGTGCCACCAGCAGACGGAGTGGACAGGGCGAAGCTTTCTTT. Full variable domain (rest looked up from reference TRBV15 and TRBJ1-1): DAMVIQNPRYQVTQFGKPVTLSCSQTLNHNVMYWYQQKSSQAPKLLFHYYDKDFNNEADTPDNFQSRRPNTSFCFLDIRSPGLGDTAMYLCATSRRSGQGEAFFGQGTRLTVV.

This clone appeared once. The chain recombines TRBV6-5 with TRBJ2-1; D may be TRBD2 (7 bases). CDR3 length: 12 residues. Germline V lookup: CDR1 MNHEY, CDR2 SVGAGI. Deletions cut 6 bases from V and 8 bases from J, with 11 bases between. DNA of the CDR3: TGTGCCAGCAGGAAGGGGGGGGATGAGCAGTTCTTC. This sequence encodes CASRKGGDEQFF.

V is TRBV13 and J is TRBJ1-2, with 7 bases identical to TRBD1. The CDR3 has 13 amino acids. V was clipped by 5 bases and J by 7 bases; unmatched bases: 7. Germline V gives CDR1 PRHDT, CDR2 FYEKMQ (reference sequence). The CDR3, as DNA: TGTGCCAGCAGCCCACGACAGGGCCTTGGCTACACCTTC. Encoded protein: CASSPRQGLGYTF. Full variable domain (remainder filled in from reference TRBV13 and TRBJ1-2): AAGVIQSPRHLIKEKRETATLKCYPIPRHDTVYWYQQGPGQDPQFLISFYEKMQSDKGSIPDRFSAQQFSDYHSELNMSSLELGDSALYFCASSPRQGLGYTFGSGTRLTVV.

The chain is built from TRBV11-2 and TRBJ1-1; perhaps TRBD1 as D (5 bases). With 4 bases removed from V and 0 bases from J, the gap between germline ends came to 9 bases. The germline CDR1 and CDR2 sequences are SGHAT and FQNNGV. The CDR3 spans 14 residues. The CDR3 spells CASSSSTVNTEAFF. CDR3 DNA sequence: TGTGCCAGCAGCTCGTCGACAGTGAACACTGAAGCTTTCTTT.

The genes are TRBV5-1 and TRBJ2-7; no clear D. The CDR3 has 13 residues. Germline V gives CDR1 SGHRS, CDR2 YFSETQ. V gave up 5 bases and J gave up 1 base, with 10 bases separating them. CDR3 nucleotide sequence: TGCGCCAGCAGTGATCATACATCCTACGAGCAGTACTTC. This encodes CASSDHTSYEQYF.

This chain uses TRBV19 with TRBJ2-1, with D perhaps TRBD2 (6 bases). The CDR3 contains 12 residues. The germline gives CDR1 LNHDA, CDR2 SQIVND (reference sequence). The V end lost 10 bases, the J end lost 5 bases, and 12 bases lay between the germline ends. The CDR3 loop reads CATGEPHNEQFF. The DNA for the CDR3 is TGTGCCACGGGAGAACCCCACAATGAGCAGTTCTTC.

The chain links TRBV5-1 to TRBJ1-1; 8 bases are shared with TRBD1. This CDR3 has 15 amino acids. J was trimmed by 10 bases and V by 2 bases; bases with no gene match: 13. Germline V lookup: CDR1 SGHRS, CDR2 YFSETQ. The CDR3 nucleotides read TGCGCCAGCAGCTTCTCGACAGGGGATTATCGGGGAGCTTTCTTT. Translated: CASSFSTGDYRGAFF.

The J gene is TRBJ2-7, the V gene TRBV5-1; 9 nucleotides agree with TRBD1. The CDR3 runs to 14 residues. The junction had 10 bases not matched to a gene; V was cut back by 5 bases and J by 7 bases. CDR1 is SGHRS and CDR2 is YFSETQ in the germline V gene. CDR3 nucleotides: TGCGCCAGCAGACTGGGACAGGGTCTAGGAGAGCAGTACTTC. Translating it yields CASRLGQGLGEQYF.

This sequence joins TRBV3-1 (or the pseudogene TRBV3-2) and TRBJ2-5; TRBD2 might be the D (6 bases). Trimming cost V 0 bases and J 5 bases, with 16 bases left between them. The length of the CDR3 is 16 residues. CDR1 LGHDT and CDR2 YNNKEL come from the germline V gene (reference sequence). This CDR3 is CASSQDLRGGEETQYF. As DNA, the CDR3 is TGTGCCAGCAGCCAAGATCTTAGGGGAGGCGAGGAGACCCAGTACTTC.